Listed here are 5 T cell receptor beta chains from one sample, sequenced in a study of T cells in women clearing cervical HPV infection. The table came from immunoSEQ multiplex PCR; TCRdb's copy has only in-frame clones and leaves some out. This table lists about 33,000 clones. The sample taken for sequencing was blood buffy coat. The origin of the receptors is a woman between 18 and 69 years old with a cervical HPV16 infection that either progressed to CIN3+ or cleared (not recorded which).

Concerning this clone: The junction departs from the called germline gene at one end, perhaps through a read error. The read terminates 3 residues ahead of where the CDR3 ends, so the germline J gene completes it. The chain has TRBV4-2 and TRBJ1-2; the D gene is possibly TRBD1 (5 bases). This CDR3 comprises 14 residues. Germline-derived CDR1 and CDR2 are LGHNA and YNFKEQ. The CDR3 is CASSQGHVNYGYTF. The sequenced CDR3 bases are TGCGCCAGCAGCCAAGGACACGTCAACTATGGC.

Here the CDR3 reads CASSGQGSVEETQYF. The part of the CDR3 DNA that was read is TGTGCCAGCAGTGGACAAGGGTCTGTTGAAGAGACC. The chain is built from TRBV28 and TRBJ2-5, with D maybe TRBD1 (5 bases). The read ends 3 residues before the CDR3 terminus; that terminus is restored from the germline J gene. The CDR3 is 15 residues long. The germline CDR1 and CDR2 sequences are MDHEN and SYDVKM. Trimming took 5 bases from V and 3 from J, leaving 16 bases between them.

The DNA read from the CDR3 is TGTGCCAGCAGCACGGGACAGCCCTCTGGGGCCAACGTC. It yields the protein CASSTGQPSGANV. The complete CDR3 reads CASSTGQPSGANVLTF. The V gene is TRBV5-4, the J gene TRBJ2-6; TRBD1 aligns across 7 bases. The CDR3 goes on 3 residues after the read ends, and that part is filled in from the germline J gene. The CDR3 spans 16 residues. V was clipped by 4 bases and J by 0 bases; unmatched bases: 4. The germline CDR1 and CDR2 sequences are SGHNT and YYREEE (reference sequence).

Comments on this clone: The CDR3 goes on 3 residues after the read ends, and that part is filled in from the germline J gene. The V gene is TRBV2, the J gene TRBJ1-2; 9 nucleotides align to TRBD1. This CDR3 region has 14 residues. Germline V gives CDR1 SNHLY, CDR2 FYNNEI. The sequenced CDR3 bases are TGTGCCAGCAGTAGACAGGGGGAAAGGGCGGGC. It specifies CASSRQGERAG. The whole CDR3 protein reads CASSRQGERAGYTF.

A word on this clone: The read gets to within 3 residues of the CDR3 end, and the germline J gene fills in the rest. V and J are TRBV19 and TRBJ2-5, with D possibly being TRBD1 or TRBD2 (6 bases each). The germline V gene has CDR1 LNHDA and CDR2 SQIVND (reference sequence). The CDR3 has 16 amino acids. V lost 3 bases and J lost 4, with 18 bases in between. CDR3 loop: CASSMGRTIRGETQYF. The CDR3 bases that were read are TGTGCCAGTAGTATGGGGAGGACAATCAGGGGAGAGACC.